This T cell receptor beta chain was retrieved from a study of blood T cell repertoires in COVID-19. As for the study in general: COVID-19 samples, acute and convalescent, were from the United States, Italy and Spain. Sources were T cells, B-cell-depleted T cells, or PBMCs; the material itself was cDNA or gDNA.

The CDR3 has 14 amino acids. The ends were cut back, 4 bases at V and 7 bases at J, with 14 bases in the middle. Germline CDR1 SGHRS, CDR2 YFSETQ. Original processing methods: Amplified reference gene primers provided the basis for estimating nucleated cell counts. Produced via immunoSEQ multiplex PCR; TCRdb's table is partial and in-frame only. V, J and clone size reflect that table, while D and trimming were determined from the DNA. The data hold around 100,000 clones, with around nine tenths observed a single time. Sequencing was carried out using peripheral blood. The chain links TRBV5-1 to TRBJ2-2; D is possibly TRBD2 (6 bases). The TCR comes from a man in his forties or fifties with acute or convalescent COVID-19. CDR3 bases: TGCGCCAGCAGCCTCGGACTATCGAACGGGGAGCTGTTTTTT. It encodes CASSLGLSNGELFF.